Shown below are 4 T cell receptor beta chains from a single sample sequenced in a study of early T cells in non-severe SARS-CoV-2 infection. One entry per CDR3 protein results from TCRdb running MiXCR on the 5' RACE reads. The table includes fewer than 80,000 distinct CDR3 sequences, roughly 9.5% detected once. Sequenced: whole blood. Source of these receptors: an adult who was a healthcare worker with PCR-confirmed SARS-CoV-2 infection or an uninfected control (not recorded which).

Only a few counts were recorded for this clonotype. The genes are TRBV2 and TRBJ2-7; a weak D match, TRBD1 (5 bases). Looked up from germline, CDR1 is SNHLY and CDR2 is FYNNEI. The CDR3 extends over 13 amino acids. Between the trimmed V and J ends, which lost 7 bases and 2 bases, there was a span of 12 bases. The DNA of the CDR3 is TGTGCCAGCACCCGCCAAGGGGCCTACGAGCAGTACTTC. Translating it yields CASTRQGAYEQYF.

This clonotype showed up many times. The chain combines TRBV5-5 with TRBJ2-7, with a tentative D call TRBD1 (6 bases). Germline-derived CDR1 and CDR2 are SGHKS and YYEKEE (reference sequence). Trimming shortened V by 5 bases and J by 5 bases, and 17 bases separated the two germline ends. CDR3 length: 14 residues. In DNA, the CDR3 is TGTGCCAGCAGATCCTCGGGCCAGGGGCACGAGCAGTACTTC. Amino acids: CASRSSGQGHEQYF.

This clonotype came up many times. CDR3 loop: CASTFGAGANVLTF. Here the CDR3 DNA reads TGTGCCAGTACATTCGGGGCTGGGGCCAACGTCCTGACTTTC. The gene calls are TRBV19 and TRBJ2-6; weak D call: TRBD2 (5 bases). There are 14 residues in the CDR3. Germline V CDR1 and CDR2: LNHDA, SQIVND (reference sequence). V was clipped by 7 bases and J by 2 bases, with 9 bases between them. The variable domain in full, completed from reference TRBV19 and TRBJ2-6, reads DGGITQSPKYLFRKEGQNVTLSCEQNLNHDAMYWYRQDPGQGLRLIYYSQIVNDFQKGDIAEGYSVSREKKESFPLTVTSAQKNPTAFYLCASTFGAGANVLTFGAGSRLTVL.

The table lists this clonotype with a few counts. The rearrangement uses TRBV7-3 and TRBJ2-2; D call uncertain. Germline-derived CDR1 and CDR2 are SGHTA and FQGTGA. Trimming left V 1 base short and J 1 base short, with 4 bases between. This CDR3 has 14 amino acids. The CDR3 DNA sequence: TGTGCCAGCAGCTTAATCCAGAACACCGGGGAGCTGTTTTTT. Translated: CASSLIQNTGELFF.